Shown below are 32 T cell receptor beta chains from a single sample sequenced in a study of blood T cells in healthy people across ages (dated by TCRdb to the mid-2010s). The library was prepared using 5' RACE. Sequencing instrument: Illumina HiSeq 2500. A second PCR of roughly 6 to 12 cycles was run with a J-beta primer mix and a sample-barcoded 5' primer. TCRdb cleaned the public reads at Q25 with fastp, built clones with MiXCR and kept in-frame beta chains. Rows with a matching CDR3 protein are joined into one entry that keeps the most common DNA and genes. For this sample there are some 760,000 distinct CDR3 sequences; more than 20% appear just once. The ten largest clones capture 9.4% of the sample. In addition, the sample was reused for a study of T cells of mothers and their children.

Sequences were obtained from blood. All receptors come from a boy younger than 18 in good health.

V is TRBV9 and J is TRBJ1-4; TRBD1 might be the D (6 bases). This CDR3 comprises 15 residues. Between the trimmed V and J ends, which lost 4 bases and 6 bases, there was a span of 16 bases. Germline assignment: CDR1 SGDLS and CDR2 YYNGEE. Here the CDR3 reads CASSPRGAGDEKLFF. CDR3 nucleotide sequence: TGTGCCAGCAGCCCACGGGGGGCCGGAGATGAAAAACTGTTTTTT.

The V gene is TRBV5-1, the J gene TRBJ2-1, with TRBD1 identical over 7 bases. The germline CDR1 and CDR2 sequences are SGHRS and YFSETQ. Trimming cost V 0 bases and J 2 bases; bases outside gene matches: 2. The CDR3 spans 15 residues. The CDR3 reads CASSLVQGPYNEQFF. CDR3 nucleotide sequence: TGCGCCAGCAGCTTGGTACAGGGGCCCTACAATGAGCAGTTCTTC.

The chain recombines TRBV29-1 with TRBJ1-1, with TRBD1 matching 8 bases. Germline V gene lookup returns CDR1 SQVTM and CDR2 ANQGSEA. V lost 7 bases and J lost 0; bases outside the gene matches: 25. This CDR3 has 20 residues. This CDR3 is CSARGGDRIVGDFLNTEAFF. The CDR3 bases are TGCAGCGCGAGGGGTGGGGACAGGATTGTTGGGGATTTCTTGAACACTGAAGCTTTCTTT.

This clonotype occurred a few times. The CDR3 loop is CASSSGLAGTSYNEQFF. DNA of the CDR3: TGTGCCAGCAGCTCCGGACTAGCGGGGACCTCCTACAATGAGCAGTTCTTC. The V and J genes are TRBV6-1 and TRBJ2-1; 12 nucleotides line up with TRBD2. CDR1 is MNHNS and CDR2 is SASEGT in the germline V gene. V was pared by 6 bases and J by 0 bases, with 6 bases of the junction left unmatched. This CDR3 region has 17 residues.

This clonotype was observed a handful of times. The rearrangement uses TRBV3-1 and TRBJ1-1, with D unresolved. The CDR3 is 15 amino acids. In germline, CDR1 is LGHDT, CDR2 YNNKEL (reference sequence). V lost 2 bases, J lost 0 bases, and 10 bases lay in between. The CDR3 here is CASSQRSTLNTEAFF. CDR3 bases: TGTGCCAGCAGCCAACGATCTACCTTGAACACTGAAGCTTTCTTT.

The chain combines TRBV7-9 with TRBJ2-2; D perhaps matches TRBD1 (5 bases). The J call may be wrong; the DNA end is better matched by TRBJ1-4. The CDR3 extends over 13 amino acids. CDR1 is SEHNR, CDR2 FQNEAQ, per germline (reference sequence). In DNA form, the CDR3 reads TGTGCCAGCAGCTTAGGAGGGGCTGAAAAACTGTTTTTT. Its protein product is CASSLGGAEKLFF.

This rearrangement joins TRBV29-1 to TRBJ1-2; D is unclear. Germline loops: CDR1 SQVTM, CDR2 ANQGSEA. The CDR3 is 12 amino acids. Trimming stripped 3 bases from V and 4 bases from J, with 9 bases between. CDR3 region: CSVDWETYGYTF. The DNA for the CDR3 is TGCAGCGTTGACTGGGAGACCTATGGCTACACCTTC. The variable domain in full, with the rest retrieved from reference TRBV29-1 and TRBJ1-2, is SAVISQKPSRDICQRGTSLTIQCQVDSQVTMMFWYRQQPGQSLTLIATANQGSEATYESGFVIDKFPISRPNLTFSTLTVSNMSPEDSSIYLCSVDWETYGYTFGSGTRLTVV.

The chain couples TRBV25-1 to TRBJ2-7; D is perhaps TRBD2 (7 bases). The germline V gene encodes CDR1 MGHDK and CDR2 SYGVNS. The V end lost 3 bases, the J end lost 12 bases, and 18 bases lay between the germline ends. This CDR3 contains 13 residues. The CDR3 loop reads CASSDLGGQGRYF. Here the CDR3 DNA reads TGTGCCAGCAGTGACCTCGGGGGGCAGGGTCGGTACTTC.

The rearrangement joins TRBV20-1 to TRBJ2-5; 11 positions agree with TRBD2. This CDR3 contains 19 residues. CDR1 DFQATT and CDR2 SNEGSKA come from the germline V gene (reference sequence). After removal of 0 bases from V and 5 bases from J, the junction contained 17 bases not matched to a gene. This CDR3 is CSARDRVVSGGANEETQYF. CDR3 DNA sequence: TGCAGTGCTAGAGATCGTGTGGTTAGCGGGGGGGCCAATGAGGAGACCCAGTACTTC.

This clonotype was observed a handful of times. The gene calls are TRBV12-3 or TRBV12-4 and TRBJ2-1, with D unresolved. Deletions cut 5 bases from V and 0 bases from J, with 8 bases between. The CDR3 sequence is 14 residues long. CDR3 in amino acids: CASSGVISYNEQFF. CDR3 DNA sequence: TGTGCCAGCAGTGGAGTGATCTCCTACAATGAGCAGTTCTTC.

This rearrangement joins TRBV7-9 to TRBJ2-1; 11 positions agree with TRBD2. Germline V gene data show CDR1 as SEHNR and CDR2 as FQNEAQ (reference sequence). The trim removed 3 bases at V and 5 bases at J, leaving 9 bases unmatched. The length of the CDR3 is 17 residues. In DNA form, the CDR3 reads TGTGCCAGCAGCTTGTATCCGGGACTAGCGGATAACAATGAGCAGTTCTTC. It is translated as CASSLYPGLADNNEQFF.

In its sample, this clonotype was seen a few times. Relative to the germline gene, one junction end is altered; a read error may explain this. This chain joins TRBV5-5 and TRBJ2-5, with D unclear. Germline V gene data show CDR1 as SGHKS and CDR2 as YYEKEE (reference sequence). The CDR3 runs to 12 residues. The CDR3 region has the DNA TGTACCAGCAGCTTGGATTGGGGTGAGCAGTACTTC. This sequence encodes CTSSLDWGEQYF.

This clonotype has more than one count but fewer than ten. The chain combines TRBV7-9 with TRBJ2-5; a weak D match, TRBD2 (6 bases). Germline V gene lookup returns CDR1 SEHNR and CDR2 FQNEAQ (reference sequence). The CDR3 sequence is 16 residues long. V shed 6 bases and J shed 2 bases, with 19 bases lying between them. The CDR3 loop reads CASRKTGTLRQETQYF. CDR3 bases: TGTGCCAGCAGAAAAACCGGGACTCTTCGACAAGAGACCCAGTACTTC.

This clonotype was counted between two and nine times. V usage is TRBV7-3 and J usage is TRBJ2-7, with D possibly TRBD1 on 6 matching bases. This CDR3 is 14 amino acids long. Germline lookup yields CDR1 SGHTA and CDR2 FQGTGA. V was pared by 3 bases and J by 5 bases, with 14 bases between. The CDR3 DNA follows: TGTGCCAGCAGCTTCTACAACAGGGCCCACGAGCAGTACTTC. Its protein is CASSFYNRAHEQYF. Full variable domain (remainder filled in from reference TRBV7-3 and TRBJ2-7): GAGVSQTPSNKVTEKGKYVELRCDPISGHTALYWYRQSLGQGPEFLIYFQGTGAADDSGLPNDRFFAVRPEGSVSTLKIQRTERGDSAVYLCASSFYNRAHEQYFGPGTRLTVT.

This clonotype was recorded once. A junction boundary mismatches the germline segment, possibly from a read error. This sequence joins TRBV29-1 and TRBJ2-1; D remains ambiguous. Germline CDR1 SQVTM, CDR2 ANQGSEA. The CDR3 is 13 residues long. CDR3 amino acids: CSVEDSGRYEQHF. The DNA of the CDR3 is TGCAGCGTTGAAGACAGTGGCAGATACGAGCAGCACTTC.

There are a few counts of this clonotype. This sequence joins TRBV6-6 and TRBJ2-5, with 7 bases lining up with TRBD2. The assigned J gene may be wrong: the sequence end matches TRBJ2-1 better. The germline V gene has CDR1 MNHNY and CDR2 SVGAGI (reference sequence). This CDR3 is 13 amino acids long. For the CDR3, the DNA is TGTGCCAGCAGAGGCGGGGGCTACAATGAGCAGTTCTTC. Its protein product is CASRGGGYNEQFF.

This clonotype was counted only a few times. V is TRBV7-3 and J is TRBJ2-5; 11 bases are shared with TRBD2. The CDR3 contains 17 residues. The germline gives CDR1 SGHTA, CDR2 FQGTGA. The V and J ends lost 5 bases and 8 bases, in that order; junction bases with no gene match: 16. Here the CDR3 reads CASSPGGLADPFRTQYF. The DNA of the CDR3 is TGTGCCAGCAGCCCGGGGGGACTAGCGGATCCGTTTCGCACCCAGTACTTC. Complete variable domain (other parts from reference TRBV7-3 and TRBJ2-5): GAGVSQTPSNKVTEKGKYVELRCDPISGHTALYWYRQSLGQGPEFLIYFQGTGAADDSGLPNDRFFAVRPEGSVSTLKIQRTERGDSAVYLCASSPGGLADPFRTQYFGPGTRLLVL.

This clonotype has just a few counts. This chain links TRBV21-1 with TRBJ1-5. TRBV21-1 is flagged as a pseudogene. The CDR3 contains 17 residues. DNA for the CDR3: TGTGCCAGCAGCTCCAATTTGGGTGGGGATAGCAATCAGCCCCAGCATTTT. Protein product: CASSSNLGGDSNQPQHF.

This clonotype was counted between two and nine times. CDR3 in DNA: TGTGCCAGCGGAAAAGCGGGAGGGTACAATGAGCAGTTCTTC. Amino acid sequence: CASGKAGGYNEQFF. V is TRBV12-3 or TRBV12-4 and J is TRBJ2-1, with 10 bases matching TRBD2. CDR3 length equals 14 residues. Trimming at V came to 8 bases and at J to 4 bases, leaving 5 bases not matched to a gene.

This clonotype was detected only a few times. CDR3 DNA: TGTGCTAGTGGTTTGGTAATAGCGGGGGGGCCGGGAGTATCCTACAATGAGCAGTTCTTC. This encodes CASGLVIAGGPGVSYNEQFF. This chain uses TRBV12-5 with TRBJ2-1; 11 positions agree with TRBD2. The germline gives CDR1 LGHNT, CDR2 FRNRAP. Trimming at V came to 0 bases and at J to 1 base, leaving 11 bases not matched to a gene. The CDR3 spans 20 residues.

The chain employs TRBV6-5 and TRBJ2-1, with D maybe TRBD1 (6 bases). Trimming pared 0 bases from V and 4 bases from J, leaving 10 bases between. This CDR3 contains 15 residues. From germline, CDR1 is MNHEY and CDR2 SVGAGI. CDR3 nucleotides: TGTGCCAGCAGTTACTCAGACAGGAGTTACAATGAGCAGTTCTTC. Its protein is CASSYSDRSYNEQFF.

The gene calls are TRBV6-2 or TRBV6-3 and TRBJ2-1; 8 bases are a match to TRBD1. The CDR3 runs 15 residues. CDR1 and CDR2 (germline): MNHEY, SVGEGT. The J segment lost 1 base and the V segment lost 8 bases, leaving 7 bases of the junction unmatched. The DNA of the CDR3 is TGTGCCAGCCTTCCAGGGGGCAGATCCTACAATGAGCAGTTCTTC. Its protein is CASLPGGRSYNEQFF.

Ten or more counts support this clonotype. The V gene is TRBV27, the J gene TRBJ1-5, with D unclear. CDR1 MNHEY and CDR2 SMNVEV come from the germline V gene (reference sequence). With 0 bases removed from V and 1 base from J, the gap between germline ends came to 1 base. The CDR3 runs to 13 residues. The CDR3 region has the DNA TGTGCCAGCAGTTTATCCAGCAATCAGCCCCAGCATTTT. Protein sequence: CASSLSSNQPQHF.

The chain couples TRBV7-3 to TRBJ2-3, with TRBD2 as a possible D gene (5 bases). Germline V gene data show CDR1 as SGHTA and CDR2 as FQGTGA. Between the trimmed V and J ends, which lost 2 bases and 14 bases, there was a span of 17 bases. CDR3 length: 13 residues. The CDR3 coding sequence is TGTGCCAGCAGCTTATCCCCTAGCAGTTTGCTGTATTTT. Its protein product is CASSLSPSSLLYF.

This chain links TRBV12-3 or TRBV12-4 with TRBJ1-2, with unresolved D. CDR3 size: 12 residues. V shed 3 bases and J shed 8 bases, with 10 bases lying between them. CDR3 protein: CASSLVGKGYTF. The CDR3 DNA is TGTGCCAGCAGTTTGGTAGGGAAAGGCTACACCTTC.

This clonotype was observed a handful of times. The chain carries TRBV5-1 and TRBJ2-2; TRBD1 or TRBD2 may be the D gene (5 bases each). The V and J ends lost 1 base and 6 bases respectively, with 13 bases between them. This CDR3 spans 15 amino acids. Germline V gene data show CDR1 as SGHRS and CDR2 as YFSETQ. The CDR3 DNA follows: TGCGCCAGCAGCTTGCGGCAGGGACCGGCCGGGGAGCTGTTTTTT. This encodes CASSLRQGPAGELFF.

This clonotype was found a few times. The chain carries TRBV19 and TRBJ2-3, with D possibly called TRBD1 or TRBD2 (5 bases each). With 4 bases removed from V and 2 bases from J, the gap between germline ends came to 13 bases. The germline gives CDR1 LNHDA, CDR2 SQIVND (reference sequence). The CDR3 spans 15 residues. The CDR3 sequence is CASSTLRGPTDTQYF. The CDR3 nucleotides are TGTGCCAGTAGTACGTTGAGGGGACCCACAGATACGCAGTATTTT.

This clonotype occurred many times. This chain links TRBV7-2 with TRBJ2-3, with D uncertain. The CDR3 spans 14 residues. V gave up 5 bases and J gave up 1 base, with 10 bases separating them. CDR1 is SGHTA and CDR2 is FQGNSA in the germline V gene. The CDR3 loop is CASSRRAGTDTQYF. In nucleotides, the CDR3 is TGTGCCAGCAGCCGTAGGGCTGGCACAGATACGCAGTATTTT.

The chain combines TRBV9 with TRBJ2-1; D remains ambiguous. The germline gives CDR1 SGDLS, CDR2 YYNGEE. V was cut by 1 base and J by 0 bases, with 8 bases left in between. The CDR3 contains 15 residues. The CDR3 loop is CASSVQAGSYNEQFF. The DNA for the CDR3 is TGTGCCAGCAGCGTACAGGCCGGCTCCTACAATGAGCAGTTCTTC.

This clonotype was seen a few times. The chain is built from TRBV19 and TRBJ2-1; 7 bases align to TRBD1. J gave up 4 bases and V 3 bases, and 9 bases lay outside the gene matches. Looked up from germline, CDR1 is LNHDA and CDR2 is SQIVND (reference sequence). This CDR3 spans 16 amino acids. The CDR3 DNA is TGTGCCAGTAGTATTTCCGGGACAGAAACTTACAATGAGCAGTTCTTC. Translating gives CASSISGTETYNEQFF.

The rearrangement joins TRBV18 to TRBJ2-5, with D unresolved. Germline-derived CDR1 and CDR2 are KGHSH and LQKENI. The CDR3 is 12 residues long. The V gene lost 1 base and the J gene lost 5 bases, with 5 bases spanning the gap. This chain's CDR3 is CASSPQRETQYF. As DNA, the CDR3 is TGTGCCAGCTCACCACAGAGGGAGACCCAGTACTTC.

This clonotype appeared many times. V gene TRBV4-3 combines with J gene TRBJ1-2; the match to TRBD1 covers 7 bases. The CDR3 is 15 residues long. Germline CDR1 LGHNA, CDR2 YSLEER. The V segment lost 0 bases and the J segment 4 bases; nucleotides outside the gene matches: 5. The CDR3 region is CASSQESQGVYGYTF. The CDR3 coding sequence is TGCGCCAGCAGCCAAGAGAGCCAGGGGGTCTATGGCTACACCTTC.